This TCR beta chain was retrieved from a study of identical twins. Study observations and caveats: With abundant cord blood beta clonotypes, insertions were fewer; memory repertoires showed no such pattern. Zero-insertion analyses could be partly confounded by invariant MAIT and iNKT cells.

Concerning this clonotype itself: What it recognizes is unknown.

The V and J ends lost 2 bases and 0 bases respectively, with 5 bases between them. The CDR3 is 15 residues long. The germline gives CDR1 MNHEY, CDR2 SVGAGI. Unique molecular identifiers were present on the cDNA, which also gained a universal primer site by template switching. One entry per CDR3 protein results from TCRdb running MiXCR on the 5' RACE reads. This sample has around 1.7 million distinct CDR3 sequences, with less than 40% found just once. The sequencing sample was made of cord blood. The receptor comes from a newborn girl in good health. The chain links TRBV6-5 to TRBJ2-6; unclear D gene. The CDR3 reads CASSYTNSGANVLTF. The CDR3 DNA is TGTGCCAGCAGTTACACCAACTCTGGGGCCAACGTCCTGACTTTC.